This T cell receptor (beta chain) originates from a study of shared clonotypes between healthy human individuals. Using immunoSEQ multiplex PCR, the repertoire was profiled, and TCRdb retains in-frame clones only, with some absent. This table holds over 2 million clones, 85% to 95% found once. The receptor comes from a man between 18 and 35 years old in good health. Some clones in this sample may be carry-over from other donors' samples. The sequenced material came from naive CD4+ T cells from PBMCs. Subset noted: CD45RA+ positively selected.

The CDR3 bases are TGTGCCAGCAGCTTATTCGGCAGGGTGGAGTCTGGGGCCAACGTCCTGACTTTC. It is translated as CASSLFGRVESGANVLTF. The chain is built from TRBV11-2 and TRBJ2-6; a possible D gene is TRBD1 (5 bases). Germline V lookup: CDR1 SGHAT, CDR2 FQNNGV. V was trimmed by 2 bases and J by 1 base, leaving 15 bases between them. There are 18 residues in the CDR3.